This T cell receptor (beta chain) was profiled in a study of tumor and adjacent non-tumor tissue in lung cancer. The study, taken as a whole, reports: Significantly higher TCR diversity was found in tumor than normal lung. Patients with more diverse tumor TCRs had worse survival.

CDR1 and CDR2 from the germline V gene are LGHNA and YNFKEQ. The CDR3 totals 14 residues. Trimming stripped 1 base from V and 5 bases from J, with 11 bases between. No cell sorting was done before RNA was extracted from the tissue. Turning to this clonotype: Its antigen is unidentified. This is likely a read error, given that the CDR3 carries no conserved phenylalanine or tryptophan at its end.

A modified ARM-PCR protocol with three rounds of nested PCR amplified TCRbeta. TCRdb re-analysed the multiplex PCR reads in MiXCR, keeping a single row per CDR3 protein. The sample lists 68,000 or so distinct CDR3 sequences, approximately 63% occurring once. This TCR derives from a man aged 50 to 60 with non-small cell lung cancer. Sequencing was carried out using lung tumor tissue. The genes are TRBV4-2 and TRBJ2-5, with D hard to call. In nucleotides, the CDR3 is TGTGCCAGCAGCCAAGGAGAAGGGTCGGAGACCCAGTACTAC. Translation gives CASSQGEGSETQYY.